This is a list of T cell receptor beta chains from one sample in a study of cytomegalovirus exposure and HLA in healthy donors. Clones were read by immunoSEQ multiplex PCR, and TCRdb kept only the in-frame ones, dropping some. Of around 100,000 clones in the sample, approximately 78% were seen once. Input material: PBMCs. These receptors were collected from a man younger than 45 in good health and CMV-seropositive. CDR3s include the opening cysteine and the closing phenylalanine or tryptophan. The D gene is left open where the match is weak. Clone size is shown for a subset of rows, as once, few, many or a class of expanded clone.

V	size	D	J	DNA	CDR3
TRBV25-1	once	NA	TRBJ2-7	TGTGCCAGTCACTCGGACACGATTACCTACGGGCAGTACTTC	CASHSDTITYGQYF
TRBV7-9	NA	TRBD1	TRBJ1-3	TGTGCCAGCAGCTTGGGGACAGGGGGAAGAAACACCATATATTTT	CASSLGTGGRNTIYF
TRBV2	NA	NA	TRBJ1-2	TGTGCCAGCAGTGCCGGGAGCCGGGGCTACACCTTC	CASSAGSRGYTF
TRBV11-3	NA	TRBD2	TRBJ2-1	TGTGCCAGCAGCTCCCCGAGTGTACTAGCGGACTACAATGAGCAGTTCTTC	CASSSPSVLADYNEQFF
TRBV6-4	NA	NA	TRBJ1-6	TGTGCCAGTGACGGGTCACCCCTCCACTTT	CASDGSPLHF
TRBV11-2	NA	NA	TRBJ1-2	TGTGCCAGCAGCTTAGGAGGGACACACTTTAACTATGGCTACACCTTC	CASSLGGTHFNYGYTF
TRBV6-1	NA	NA	TRBJ1-2	TGTGCCAGCAGAATTGCCAGTGCCAATGGCTACACCTTC	CASRIASANGYTF
TRBV28	NA	TRBD1	TRBJ2-2	TGTGCCAGCAGTTTATTAACAGGGGGCCGAACCGGGGAGCTGTTTTTT	CASSLLTGGRTGELFF
TRBV6-1	NA	TRBD1	TRBJ2-7	TGTGCCAGCAGTGATGGGACAGGGCTTAACGAGCAGTACTTC	CASSDGTGLNEQYF
TRBV5-1	NA	TRBD2	TRBJ2-7	TGCGCCAGCAGCTTGGCGACTAGCGGGGGGTACGAGCAGTACTTC	CASSLATSGGYEQYF
TRBV9	once	TRBD2	TRBJ2-5	TGTGCCAGCAGCGCCTCGGGACTAGCGGGAGTGGAGACCCAGTACTTC	CASSASGLAGVETQYF
TRBV6-6	NA	TRBD2	TRBJ2-2	TGTGCCAGCACGGTTGCGGGAGGGAGCACCGGGGAGCTGTTTTTT	CASTVAGGSTGELFF
TRBV5-4	NA	NA	TRBJ1-2	TGTGCCAGCAGCTCGTCCCAGACTCTCTATGGCTACACCTTC	CASSSSQTLYGYTF
TRBV18	NA	NA	TRBJ2-5	TGTGCCAGCTCACCCGGGGGGCGCGAGACCCAGTACTTC	CASSPGGRETQYF
TRBV4-1	NA	NA	TRBJ1-5	TGCGCCAGCAGCCATGGACAAAGCAATCAGCCCCAGCATTTT	CASSHGQSNQPQHF
TRBV29-1	NA	NA	TRBJ2-3	TGCAGCGTAGGCAGGTCTAGCACAGATACGCAGTATTTT	CSVGRSSTDTQYF
TRBV7-8	NA	NA	TRBJ1-1	TGTGCCAGCAGCTTAATTGTAGGTGGGAGTACTGAAGCTTTCTTT	CASSLIVGGSTEAFF
TRBV7-9	NA	NA	TRBJ1-4	TGTGCCAGCAGCGGCTCCGGGATATCTAATGAAAAACTGTTTTTT	CASSGSGISNEKLFF
TRBV9	NA	NA	TRBJ2-2	TGTGCCAGCAGCGTATCGGGGAGCACCGGGGAGCTGTTTTTT	CASSVSGSTGELFF
TRBV10-3	NA	TRBD1	TRBJ1-2	TGTGCCATCAGCAAGACCCGGGACAGGGGGATCCCAGCGGTCTATGGCTACACCTTC	CAISKTRDRGIPAVYGYTF
TRBV4-1	few	NA	TRBJ1-4	TGCGCCAGCAGCCCCGGGCAGGGCCGAATGTTGGCTACTAATGAAAAACTGTTTTTT	CASSPGQGRMLATNEKLFF
TRBV4-1	NA	TRBD1	TRBJ2-3	TGCGCCAGCAGCCAAGGGACAGGGGATCCAGATACGCAGTATTTT	CASSQGTGDPDTQYF
TRBV6-1	NA	TRBD2	TRBJ2-3	TGTGCCAGCAGTGAAGCGAGCGGGAGGGGCCTGAATACGCAGTATTTT	CASSEASGRGLNTQYF
TRBV18	NA	TRBD2	TRBJ2-3	TGTGCCAGCTCACCCTATGGGACTAGCGGCACAGATACGCAGTATTTT	CASSPYGTSGTDTQYF
TRBV2	NA	NA	TRBJ2-5	TGTGCCAGCACCTCCGGGGGGCTGGGCCGGACCCAGTACTTC	CASTSGGLGRTQYF
TRBV5-1	NA	TRBD1	TRBJ1-2	TGCGCCAGCAGCTTGGGATGGACAGGGAGGGGCTACACCTTC	CASSLGWTGRGYTF
TRBV7-9	NA	NA	TRBJ1-2	TGTGCCAGCAGCTTTTCCAGGGGTCCCTATGGCTACACCTTC	CASSFSRGPYGYTF
TRBV5-1	NA	NA	TRBJ1-1	TGCGCCAGCAGCTTTCGGCAGGGTAGCATGAACACTGAAGCTTTCTTT	CASSFRQGSMNTEAFF
TRBV5-5	NA	NA	TRBJ1-1	TGTGCCAGCAGCTCAAACAGGGTCCCACGGGCTGAAGCTTTCTTT	CASSSNRVPRAEAFF